The clone carrying this TCR beta chain was detected ten times or more. Its antigen is undetermined. This CDR3 region has 14 residues. V gave up 3 bases and J gave up 2 bases; unmatched junction bases: 3. The V gene's germline CDR1 is ENHRY and CDR2 SYGVKD. TCRdb recomputed calls from the 5' RACE reads with MiXCR, one row per CDR3 protein. The sample has more than 150,000 distinct CDR3 sequences, around a tenth seen once. The record originates from a study of CD8 T cells in ankylosing spondylitis. Whole-study findings and limits: Reportedly, matched ankylosing spondylitis synovial fluid was significantly enriched for disease-linked clones. Ankylosing spondylitis blood appeared to carry a characteristic TCR beta motif of several highly homologous variants.

Sequenced input: blood, either unsorted or a sorted T cell fraction (not recorded which). This receptor was taken from a male donor with ankylosing spondylitis or in good health (not recorded which). The chain combines TRBV10-3 with TRBJ2-7; the match to TRBD2 covers 8 bases. Written as DNA, the CDR3 is TGTGCCATCAGTGACCCCGGGAGGGCCTACGAGCAGTACTTC. Its translation: CAISDPGRAYEQYF.